The source of this TCR beta chain is a study of blood T cell repertoires in COVID-19. Study-wide context: Spain, Italy and the United States supplied samples that represented acute and convalescent COVID-19. Sample material is recorded as cDNA or gDNA derived from T cells, B-cell-depleted T cells, or PBMCs.

The authors' processing: Amplification with reference gene primers provided the estimates of nucleated cell counts. Measured with immunoSEQ multiplex PCR; TCRdb has only the in-frame clones, and not every one. V and J calls and clone size are copied from that table; D and trimming were computed from the DNA. The sample lists approximately 180,000 clones, around 82% occurring once. Germline-derived CDR1 and CDR2 are SQVTM and ANQGSEA. The junction had 9 bases not matched to a gene; V was cut back by 4 bases and J by 6 bases. CDR3 size: 14 residues. The sequence derives from a woman aged 80 or over with acute or convalescent COVID-19. The chain combines TRBV29-1 with TRBJ1-1; TRBD1 matches 9 bases. The sample comprised peripheral blood. The CDR3 reads CSVAKQGAVAEAFF. The CDR3 DNA follows: TGCAGCGTTGCCAAACAGGGGGCGGTTGCTGAAGCTTTCTTT.